This T cell receptor (beta chain) was observed in a study of T-cell reconstitution after alpha-beta-depleted transplantation in children. Study findings and constraints: High day-60 TCRbeta diversity in some patients came from surviving recipient T cells and thymic progenitors. It was newly produced T cells that mostly accounted for T-cell counts and diversity one year after transplant. Alpha-beta T cells present about two months after transplant were reported to originate from several hundred expanded graft clones.

On this clonotype: Its specificity is not known.

Germline CDR1 is DFQATT and CDR2 is SNEGSKA (reference sequence). The germline V and J ends were trimmed by 5 bases and 4 bases, with 30 bases remaining between them. This CDR3 spans 18 amino acids. Researchers prepared the TCRbeta library using unique molecular identifiers, the study reports. TCRdb fed the PCR reads into MiXCR, producing one record per CDR3 protein. Among hundreds of thousands of distinct CDR3 sequences listed, roughly 13% were seen once. The sample in question was PBMCs, obtained before TCRalphabeta/CD19-depleted stem cell transplant. This rearrangement joins TRBV20-1 to TRBJ2-7, with a weak D call TRBD2 (6 bases). The source of this sequence is a girl aged 2 to 10 with congenital amegakaryocytic thrombocytopenia, due to receive a stem cell transplant. CDR3: CSALYGAGRNRLFYEQYF. In DNA, the CDR3 is TGCAGTGCTCTATACGGGGCAGGGAGGAACAGGCTATTTTACGAGCAGTACTTC.